Listed below are T cell receptor beta chains from one sample, sequenced in a study of radiation and T cells in renal cell carcinoma. Data came from immunoSEQ multiplex PCR; TCRdb stores just in-frame clones and leaves some out. The sample lists about 150,000 clones, 87% occurring once. The sample in question was blood, obtained from a patient whose treatment included radiotherapy and nephrectomy. The origin of the receptors is a woman between 50 and 59 years old with renal cell carcinoma. Both conserved end residues are part of each CDR3. A D gene is named only where the DNA matches it firmly. Expanded clones get a size class; other rows say once, few or many, or leave the size out.

TRBV5-4	-	TRBJ2-2	-	CASSKRGDRGLNTGELFF	TGTGCCAGCAGTAAAAGAGGGGACCGGGGGCTCAACACCGGGGAGCTGTTTTTT
TRBV9	-	TRBJ2-2	few	CASSVGGGTGELFF	TGTGCCAGCAGCGTAGGAGGGGGGACCGGGGAGCTGTTTTTT
TRBV2	-	TRBJ2-2	-	CASSERLGNTGELFF	TGTGCCAGCAGTGAACGGCTGGGGAACACCGGGGAGCTGTTTTTT
TRBV6-5	-	TRBJ1-5	-	CASQKIDRPNQPQHF	TGTGCCAGCCAGAAAATCGACAGACCGAATCAGCCCCAGCATTTT
TRBV9	-	TRBJ1-1	few	CASSASYRANTEAFF	TGTGCCAGCAGCGCCTCATATAGAGCGAACACTGAAGCTTTCTTT
TRBV7-3	-	TRBJ1-1	-	CASSLPGANTEAFF	TGTGCCAGCAGCTTACCCGGGGCGAACACTGAAGCTTTCTTT
TRBV6-5	-	TRBJ1-2	-	CASGPYYYGYTF	TGTGCCAGCGGACCGTACTACTATGGCTACACCTTC
TRBV29-1	-	TRBJ1-2	-	CSAGTDYGYTF	TGCAGCGCCGGGACTGACTATGGCTACACCTTC
TRBV6-6	TRBD1	TRBJ1-5	once	CASSNRGKGSNQPQHF	TGTGCCAGCAGTAACAGGGGTAAAGGGTCTAATCAGCCCCAGCATTTT
TRBV27	-	TRBJ2-3	-	CASSKSSGPDTQYF	TGTGCCAGCAGTAAGAGTTCCGGACCAGATACGCAGTATTTT
TRBV9	-	TRBJ2-1	-	CASSVDGAANEQFF	TGTGCCAGCAGCGTAGATGGGGCCGCCAATGAGCAGTTCTTC
TRBV6-6	-	TRBJ1-4	-	CASRGVVNREKLFF	TGTGCCAGCAGGGGTGTGGTTAACCGTGAAAAACTGTTTTTT